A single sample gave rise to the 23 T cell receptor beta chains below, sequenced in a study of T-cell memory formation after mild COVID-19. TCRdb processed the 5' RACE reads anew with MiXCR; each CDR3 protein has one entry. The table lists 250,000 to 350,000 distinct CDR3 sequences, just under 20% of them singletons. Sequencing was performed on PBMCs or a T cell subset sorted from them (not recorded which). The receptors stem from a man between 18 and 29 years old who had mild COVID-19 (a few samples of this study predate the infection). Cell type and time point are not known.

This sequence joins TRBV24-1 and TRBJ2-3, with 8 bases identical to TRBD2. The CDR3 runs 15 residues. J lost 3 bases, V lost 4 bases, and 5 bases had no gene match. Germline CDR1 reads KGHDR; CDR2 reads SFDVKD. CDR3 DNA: TGTGCCACCAGTGAAAGCCGACTAGCGACAGATACGCAGTATTTT. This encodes CATSESRLATDTQYF.

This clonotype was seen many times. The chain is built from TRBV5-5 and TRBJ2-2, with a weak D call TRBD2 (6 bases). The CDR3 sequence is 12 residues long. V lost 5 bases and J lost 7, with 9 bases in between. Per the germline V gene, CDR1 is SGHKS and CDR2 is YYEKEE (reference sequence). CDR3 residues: CASSLGGGELFF. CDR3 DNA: TGTGCCAGCAGTCTGGGGGGCGGGGAGCTGTTTTTT.

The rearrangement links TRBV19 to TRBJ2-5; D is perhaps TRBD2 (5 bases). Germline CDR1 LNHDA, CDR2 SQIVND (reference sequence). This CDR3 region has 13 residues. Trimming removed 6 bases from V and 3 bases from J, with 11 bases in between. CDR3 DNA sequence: TGTGCCAGTAGGCGGGCCTCGGAAGAGACCCAGTACTTC. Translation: CASRRASEETQYF. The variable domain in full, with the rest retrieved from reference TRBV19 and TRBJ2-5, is DGGITQSPKYLFRKEGQNVTLSCEQNLNHDAMYWYRQDPGQGLRLIYYSQIVNDFQKGDIAEGYSVSREKKESFPLTVTSAQKNPTAFYLCASRRASEETQYFGPGTRLLVL.

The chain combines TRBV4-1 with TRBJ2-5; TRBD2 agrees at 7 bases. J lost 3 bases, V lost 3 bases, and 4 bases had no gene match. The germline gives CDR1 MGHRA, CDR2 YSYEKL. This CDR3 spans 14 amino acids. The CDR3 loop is CASSQSLAKETQYF. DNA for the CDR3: TGCGCCAGCAGCCAGTCACTAGCGAAAGAGACCCAGTACTTC.

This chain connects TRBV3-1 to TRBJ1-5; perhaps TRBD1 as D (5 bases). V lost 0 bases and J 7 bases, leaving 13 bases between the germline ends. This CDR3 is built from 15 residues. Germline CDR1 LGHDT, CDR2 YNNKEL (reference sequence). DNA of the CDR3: TGTGCCAGCAGCCAAGATCGAGGGGAGGGACAGCCCCAGCATTTT. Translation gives CASSQDRGEGQPQHF. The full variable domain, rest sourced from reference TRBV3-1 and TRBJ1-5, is DTAVSQTPKYLVTQMGNDKSIKCEQNLGHDTMYWYKQDSKKFLKIMFSYNNKELIINETVPNRFSPKSPDKAHLNLHINSLELGDSAVYFCASSQDRGEGQPQHFGDGTRLSIL.

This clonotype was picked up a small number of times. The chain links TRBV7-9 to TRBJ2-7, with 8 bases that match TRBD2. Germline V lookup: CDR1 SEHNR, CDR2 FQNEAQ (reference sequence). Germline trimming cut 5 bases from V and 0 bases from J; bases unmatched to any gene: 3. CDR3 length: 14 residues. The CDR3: CASSRGGSSYEQYF. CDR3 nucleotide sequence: TGTGCCAGCAGCCGGGGGGGGTCCTCCTACGAGCAGTACTTC.

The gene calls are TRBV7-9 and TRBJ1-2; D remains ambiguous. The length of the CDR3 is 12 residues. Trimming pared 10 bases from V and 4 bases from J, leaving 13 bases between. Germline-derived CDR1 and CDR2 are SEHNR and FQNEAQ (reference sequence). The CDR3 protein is CAIWRVSYGYTF. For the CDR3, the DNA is TGTGCCATATGGAGGGTCTCCTATGGCTACACCTTC.

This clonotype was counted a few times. In DNA form, the CDR3 reads TGTGCCAGCAGAACCTCGGGCCTAGCTGCCGGGGAGCTGTTTTTT. It codes for CASRTSGLAAGELFF. V and J are TRBV6-2 or TRBV6-3 and TRBJ2-2, with D tentatively TRBD2 (5 bases). The CDR3 spans 15 residues. The ends were cut back, 6 bases at V and 6 bases at J, with 17 bases in the middle. CDR1 is MNHEY and CDR2 is SVGEGT in the germline V gene.

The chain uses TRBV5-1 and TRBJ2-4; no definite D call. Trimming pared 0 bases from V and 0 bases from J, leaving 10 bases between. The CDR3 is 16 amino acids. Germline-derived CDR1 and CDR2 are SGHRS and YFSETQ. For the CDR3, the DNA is TGCGCCAGCAGCTTGGCCGGCATCCTAGCCAAAAACATTCAGTACTTC. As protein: CASSLAGILAKNIQYF.

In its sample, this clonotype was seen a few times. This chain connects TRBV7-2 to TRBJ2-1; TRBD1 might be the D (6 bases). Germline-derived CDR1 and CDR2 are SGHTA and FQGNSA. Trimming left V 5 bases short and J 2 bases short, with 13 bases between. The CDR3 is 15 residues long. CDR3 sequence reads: CASSVTGTAYNEQFF. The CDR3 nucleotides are TGTGCCAGCAGCGTAACAGGGACCGCCTACAATGAGCAGTTCTTC.

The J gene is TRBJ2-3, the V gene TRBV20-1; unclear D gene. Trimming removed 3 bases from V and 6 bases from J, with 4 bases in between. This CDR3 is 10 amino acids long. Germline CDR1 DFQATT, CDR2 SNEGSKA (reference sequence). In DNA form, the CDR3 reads TGCAGTGCTAGTGGGGATACGCAGTATTTT. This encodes CSASGDTQYF.

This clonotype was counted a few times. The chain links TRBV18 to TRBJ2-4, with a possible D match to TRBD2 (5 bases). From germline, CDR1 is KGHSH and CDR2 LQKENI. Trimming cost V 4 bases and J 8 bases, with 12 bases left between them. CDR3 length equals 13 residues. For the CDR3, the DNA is TGTGCCAGCTCACAGAGGGCCGGGGACATTCAGTACTTC. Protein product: CASSQRAGDIQYF.

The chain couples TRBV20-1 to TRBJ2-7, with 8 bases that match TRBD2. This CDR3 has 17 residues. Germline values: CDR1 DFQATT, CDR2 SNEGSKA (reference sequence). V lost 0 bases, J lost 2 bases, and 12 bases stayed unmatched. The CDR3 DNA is TGCAGTGCTAGAGATCAAGCGGGGGCCGCCCTACCCTACGAGCAGTACTTC. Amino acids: CSARDQAGAALPYEQYF.

The CDR3 bases are TGTGCCAGCAGCACGACAGGGGCTACTAGCACAGATACGCAGTATTTT. Amino acids: CASSTTGATSTDTQYF. This chain joins TRBV6-5 and TRBJ2-3, with 8 nucleotides matching TRBD1. From germline, CDR1 is MNHEY and CDR2 SVGAGI. This CDR3 region has 16 residues. J was trimmed by 0 bases and V by 6 bases; bases with no gene match: 8.

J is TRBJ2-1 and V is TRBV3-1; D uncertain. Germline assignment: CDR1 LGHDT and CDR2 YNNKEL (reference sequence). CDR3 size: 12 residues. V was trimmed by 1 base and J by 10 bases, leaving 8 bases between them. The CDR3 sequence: CASSQVGSEQFF. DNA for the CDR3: TGTGCCAGCAGCCAAGTAGGGTCGGAGCAGTTCTTC.

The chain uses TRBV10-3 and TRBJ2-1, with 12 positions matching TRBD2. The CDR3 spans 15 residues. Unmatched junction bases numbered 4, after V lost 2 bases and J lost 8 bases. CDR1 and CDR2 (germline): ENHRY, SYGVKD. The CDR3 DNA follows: TGTGCCATCAGTGAGGCCCCTAGCGGGGGGGATGAGCAGTTCTTC. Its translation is CAISEAPSGGDEQFF.

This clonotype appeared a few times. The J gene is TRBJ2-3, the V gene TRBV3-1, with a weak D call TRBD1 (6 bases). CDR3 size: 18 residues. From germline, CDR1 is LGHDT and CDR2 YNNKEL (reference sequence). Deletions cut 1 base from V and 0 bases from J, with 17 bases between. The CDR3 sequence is CASSQGRGRTVSTDTQYF. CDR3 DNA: TGTGCCAGCAGCCAAGGTCGGGGTCGGACAGTAAGCACAGATACGCAGTATTTT.

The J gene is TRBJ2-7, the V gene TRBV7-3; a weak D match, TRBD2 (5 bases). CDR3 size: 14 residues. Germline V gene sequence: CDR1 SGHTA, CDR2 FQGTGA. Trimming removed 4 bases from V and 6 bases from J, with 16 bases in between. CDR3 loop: CASSSSRDSREQYF. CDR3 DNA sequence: TGTGCCAGCAGCTCCTCCCGGGATAGCCGCGAGCAGTACTTC. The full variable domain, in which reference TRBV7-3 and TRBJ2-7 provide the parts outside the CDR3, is GAGVSQTPSNKVTEKGKYVELRCDPISGHTALYWYRQSLGQGPEFLIYFQGTGAADDSGLPNDRFFAVRPEGSVSTLKIQRTERGDSAVYLCASSSSRDSREQYFGPGTRLTVT.

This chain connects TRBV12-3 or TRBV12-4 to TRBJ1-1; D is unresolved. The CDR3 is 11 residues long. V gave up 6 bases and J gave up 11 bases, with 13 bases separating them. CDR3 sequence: CASSQRKYAFF. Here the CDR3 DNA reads TGTGCCAGCAGCCAACGGAAGTATGCTTTCTTT.

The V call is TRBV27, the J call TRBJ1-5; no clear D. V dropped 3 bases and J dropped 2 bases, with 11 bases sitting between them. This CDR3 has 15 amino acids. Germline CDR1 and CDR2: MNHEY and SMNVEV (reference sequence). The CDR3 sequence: CASSLGPAGNQPQHF. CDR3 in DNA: TGTGCCAGCAGTTTGGGCCCCGCGGGCAATCAGCCCCAGCATTTT.

CDR3: CASSLQGYIQYF. The CDR3 bases are TGTGCCAGCAGCCTTCAGGGTTACATTCAGTACTTC. The chain links TRBV14 to TRBJ2-4; tentatively, D is TRBD1 (5 bases). CDR1 SGHDN and CDR2 FVKESK come from the germline V gene. V lost 4 bases, J lost 8 bases, and 9 bases lay in between. The CDR3 has 12 residues.

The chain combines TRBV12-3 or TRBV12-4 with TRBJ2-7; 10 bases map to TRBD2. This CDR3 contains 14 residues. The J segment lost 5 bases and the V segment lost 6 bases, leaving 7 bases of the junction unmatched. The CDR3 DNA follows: TGTGCCAGCAGCTTTGGGACTAGCGATGACGAGCAGTACGTC. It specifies CASSFGTSDDEQYV.

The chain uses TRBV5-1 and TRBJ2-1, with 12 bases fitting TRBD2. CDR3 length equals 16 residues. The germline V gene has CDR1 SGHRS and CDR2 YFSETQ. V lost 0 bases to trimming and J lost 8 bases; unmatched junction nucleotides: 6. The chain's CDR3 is CASSLAPGLAGDEQFF. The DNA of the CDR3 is TGCGCCAGCAGCTTGGCGCCGGGACTAGCGGGTGATGAGCAGTTCTTC.